A selection of T cell receptor beta chains follows, all from one sample in a study of metastatic and nonmetastatic thyroid tumors. MiXCR was used by TCRdb to re-call the PCR reads. The sample contains some 46,000 clones, roughly a quarter of which appear only once. Source material: blood. The receptors here all came from a male donor with papillary thyroid cancer or a benign thyroid nodule (not recorded which). Some clones in this sample may be carry-over from other donors' samples. The CDR3 runs from the conserved cysteine through the conserved F or W. A D gene is named only where the DNA matches it firmly. Clone size, where shown, is once, few, many, or a class for clones that have expanded.

cdr3_nt: TGTGCCAGCAGGAGGACAGGGGGCTCCTATGGCTACACCTTC
cdr3_aa: CASRRTGGSYGYTF
v_call: TRBV28
d_call: TRBD1
j_call: TRBJ1-2
clone_size: few

cdr3_nt: TGTGCCAGGCAGGTATGTGAGCAGGTCTCCTACGAGCAGTACTTC
cdr3_aa: CARQVCEQVSYEQYF
v_call: TRBV6-1
d_call: -
j_call: TRBJ2-7
clone_size: many

cdr3_nt: TGTGCCAGCAGTTACTCGACGGGGTACGAGCAGTACTTC
cdr3_aa: CASSYSTGYEQYF
v_call: TRBV6-5
d_call: -
j_call: TRBJ2-7
clone_size: many

cdr3_nt: TGCAGTGCTAGTTCGGGGTCAGGGGTTCAGCCCCAGCATTTT
cdr3_aa: CSASSGSGVQPQHF
v_call: TRBV20-1
d_call: -
j_call: TRBJ1-5
clone_size: once

cdr3_nt: TGCAGTGCTAGAGGACCGTCTGTGAATCAGCCCCAGCATTTT
cdr3_aa: CSARGPSVNQPQHF
v_call: TRBV20-1
d_call: -
j_call: TRBJ1-5
clone_size: -

cdr3_nt: TGTGCCTGGAGTGTAACCAGTCAAGATCAGCCCCAGCATTTT
cdr3_aa: CAWSVTSQDQPQHF
v_call: TRBV30
d_call: -
j_call: TRBJ1-5
clone_size: medium-sized

cdr3_nt: TGTGCCAGCAGCGTAGCTCAGGGGGGCTTGGGGGAGCAGTACTTC
cdr3_aa: CASSVAQGGLGEQYF
v_call: TRBV9
d_call: -
j_call: TRBJ2-7
clone_size: many

cdr3_nt: TGTGCCAGCTCACCCGGACAGGGGGTAATGGGCACTGAAGCTTTCTTT
cdr3_aa: CASSPGQGVMGTEAFF
v_call: TRBV18
d_call: TRBD1
j_call: TRBJ1-1
clone_size: medium-sized

cdr3_nt: TGTGCCACCAGGGGTGGGGCCGGGGAGCTGTTTTTT
cdr3_aa: CATRGGAGELFF
v_call: TRBV24-1
d_call: -
j_call: TRBJ2-2
clone_size: few

cdr3_nt: TGTGCCAGCAGCTTAGGGAGTGCAGATACGCAGTATTTT
cdr3_aa: CASSLGSADTQYF
v_call: TRBV7-3
d_call: -
j_call: TRBJ2-3
clone_size: many

cdr3_nt: TGTGCCAGCAGTGATTATACTAGCGGGGTTGATGAGCAGTTCTTC
cdr3_aa: CASSDYTSGVDEQFF
v_call: TRBV2
d_call: TRBD2
j_call: TRBJ2-1
clone_size: many

cdr3_nt: TGTGCCAGTAGGCTGGACGCCATCTATGGCTACACCTTC
cdr3_aa: CASRLDAIYGYTF
v_call: TRBV19
d_call: -
j_call: TRBJ1-2
clone_size: few

cdr3_nt: TGTGCCAGCAGTTTTGCCAGGGGGAACGAGCAGTACTTC
cdr3_aa: CASSFARGNEQYF
v_call: TRBV12-3/TRBV12-4
d_call: TRBD1
j_call: TRBJ2-7
clone_size: -

cdr3_nt: TGTGCCAGCAGCCCCGGACAGGGGAATTCACCCCTCCACTTT
cdr3_aa: CASSPGQGNSPLHF
v_call: TRBV7-9
d_call: TRBD1
j_call: TRBJ1-6
clone_size: once

cdr3_nt: TGTGCCACCAGCAGAGGTGGGACAGCGGATTACGAGCAGTACTTC
cdr3_aa: CATSRGGTADYEQYF
v_call: TRBV15
d_call: TRBD1
j_call: TRBJ2-7
clone_size: medium-sized

cdr3_nt: TGCGCCAGCAGCTTGGCCGGGACAGGGGGTGAGGGCACAGATACGCAGTATTTT
cdr3_aa: CASSLAGTGGEGTDTQYF
v_call: TRBV5-1
d_call: TRBD1
j_call: TRBJ2-3
clone_size: -

cdr3_nt: TGTGCCAGCCGGACCTCGGACAGGGGGCGTGAGACCCAGTACTTC
cdr3_aa: CASRTSDRGRETQYF
v_call: TRBV27
d_call: TRBD1
j_call: TRBJ2-5
clone_size: many

cdr3_nt: TGCGCCAGCAGCTTGGCGTCTTCCAGCCGTTTCTTC
cdr3_aa: CASSLASSSRFF
v_call: TRBV5-1
d_call: -
j_call: TRBJ2-1
clone_size: many

cdr3_nt: TGCGCCAGCAGCCGGACTAGCGGGAGGGCAGATACGCAGTATTTT
cdr3_aa: CASSRTSGRADTQYF
v_call: TRBV5-1
d_call: TRBD2
j_call: TRBJ2-3
clone_size: many

cdr3_nt: TGTGCCAGCAGCCCGGGACTCCTGCAAGAGACCCAGTACTTC
cdr3_aa: CASSPGLLQETQYF
v_call: TRBV5-4
d_call: -
j_call: TRBJ2-5
clone_size: few

cdr3_nt: TGTGCCAGCAGGACCACAGGGGCGGGAAGCGCAGATACGCAGTATTTT
cdr3_aa: CASRTTGAGSADTQYF
v_call: TRBV6-1
d_call: -
j_call: TRBJ2-3
clone_size: few

cdr3_nt: TGTGCCAGCAGCTTCCTCGGGACTAGCGAAAATGAGCAGTTCTTC
cdr3_aa: CASSFLGTSENEQFF
v_call: TRBV3-1
d_call: TRBD2
j_call: TRBJ2-1
clone_size: many

cdr3_nt: TGTGCCAGCAGGCCTAGGACAGGGAAAGCTGAAGCTTTCTTT
cdr3_aa: CASRPRTGKAEAFF
v_call: TRBV6-1
d_call: TRBD1
j_call: TRBJ1-1
clone_size: many

cdr3_nt: TGCGCCAGCAGCTTGGACGGGACATCGGGTGGCTACACCTTC
cdr3_aa: CASSLDGTSGGYTF
v_call: TRBV5-1
d_call: -
j_call: TRBJ1-2
clone_size: many

cdr3_nt: TGTGCCAGTAGCTTTCGACTACAGCATAACTATGGCTACACATTC
cdr3_aa: CASSFRLQHNYGYTF
v_call: TRBV5-8
d_call: -
j_call: TRBJ1-2
clone_size: -

cdr3_nt: TGTGCCAGCAGCGCCGGGACTAGCGGGAGCGTCGCAGATACGCAGTATTTT
cdr3_aa: CASSAGTSGSVADTQYF
v_call: TRBV14
d_call: TRBD2
j_call: TRBJ2-3
clone_size: many

cdr3_nt: TGTGCCAGCGCCGAAGGTGGCTGGGGGCGGGATGGCTACACCTTC
cdr3_aa: CASAEGGWGRDGYTF
v_call: TRBV6-1
d_call: -
j_call: TRBJ1-2
clone_size: many

cdr3_nt: TGTGCCAGCAGAGACACCGGGGAAAGCAATCAGCCCCAGCATTTT
cdr3_aa: CASRDTGESNQPQHF
v_call: TRBV6-2/TRBV6-3
d_call: -
j_call: TRBJ1-5
clone_size: -

cdr3_nt: TGTGCCAGCAGCTTGTTTAGCGGGAGTGGCAATGAGCAGTTCTTC
cdr3_aa: CASSLFSGSGNEQFF
v_call: TRBV7-3
d_call: TRBD2
j_call: TRBJ2-1
clone_size: many

cdr3_nt: TGTGCCAGCAGCTTGTCGCGGGCCAATGAGCAGTTCTTC
cdr3_aa: CASSLSRANEQFF
v_call: TRBV7-3
d_call: -
j_call: TRBJ2-1
clone_size: many

cdr3_nt: TGTGCCAGCAGCGTAGGGGCTAGCGGCTCCTACGAGCAGTACTTC
cdr3_aa: CASSVGASGSYEQYF
v_call: TRBV9
d_call: TRBD2
j_call: TRBJ2-7
clone_size: many

cdr3_nt: TGTGCCATGTCACAGGCAGAATCGGAGACCCAGTACTTC
cdr3_aa: CAMSQAESETQYF
v_call: TRBV10-3
d_call: -
j_call: TRBJ2-5
clone_size: many

cdr3_nt: TGTGCCAGCAGTCGAACGCCGCGGACAGGGACCTACGAGCAGTACTTC
cdr3_aa: CASSRTPRTGTYEQYF
v_call: TRBV6-1
d_call: TRBD1
j_call: TRBJ2-7
clone_size: -

cdr3_nt: TGTGCCAGCAGCGCTAGACCGGGACTAGCAACCTACGAGCAGTACTTC
cdr3_aa: CASSARPGLATYEQYF
v_call: TRBV11-1
d_call: TRBD2
j_call: TRBJ2-7
clone_size: many

cdr3_nt: TGTGCCAGCAGCCCAGGGGCGGGAGTCAATGAGCAGTTCTTC
cdr3_aa: CASSPGAGVNEQFF
v_call: TRBV14
d_call: -
j_call: TRBJ2-1
clone_size: many

cdr3_nt: TGTGCCAGCCTGCCGGGACAGTATAATTCACCCCTCCACTTT
cdr3_aa: CASLPGQYNSPLHF
v_call: TRBV6-1
d_call: TRBD1
j_call: TRBJ1-6
clone_size: many

cdr3_nt: TGTGCCAGCAGCCCTGCCAGGGGGCTATATGTGCAGTACTTC
cdr3_aa: CASSPARGLYVQYF
v_call: TRBV28
d_call: TRBD1
j_call: TRBJ2-7
clone_size: medium-sized

cdr3_nt: TGTGCCAGCAGTTGGACTAGTCCGGACTACAATGAGCAGTTCTTC
cdr3_aa: CASSWTSPDYNEQFF
v_call: TRBV6-6
d_call: TRBD2
j_call: TRBJ2-1
clone_size: -

cdr3_nt: TGTGCCAGCAGTTACTCGGCGGGAGGGGCAGATACGCAGTATTTT
cdr3_aa: CASSYSAGGADTQYF
v_call: TRBV6-5
d_call: TRBD2
j_call: TRBJ2-3
clone_size: many

cdr3_nt: TGCGCCAGCAGCGTGGACAGCACAGATACGCAGTATTTT
cdr3_aa: CASSVDSTDTQYF
v_call: TRBV5-1
d_call: -
j_call: TRBJ2-3
clone_size: many

cdr3_nt: TGTGCCAGCATCCGGGGGGGCGGTAGGCACACAGATACGCAGTATTTT
cdr3_aa: CASIRGGGRHTDTQYF
v_call: TRBV7-8
d_call: TRBD2
j_call: TRBJ2-3
clone_size: once

cdr3_nt: TGTGCCAGCAGTCAAGAACGATCGGCTGAAGCTTTCTTT
cdr3_aa: CASSQERSAEAFF
v_call: TRBV6-1
d_call: -
j_call: TRBJ1-1
clone_size: few

cdr3_nt: TGTGCCAGCAGCTTATTAAGGGAAGCCTACGAGCAGTACTTC
cdr3_aa: CASSLLREAYEQYF
v_call: TRBV7-8
d_call: -
j_call: TRBJ2-7
clone_size: -

cdr3_nt: TGTGCCAGCAGTTACTCGAGGGAGGACACCGGACAGTACGAGCAGTACTTC
cdr3_aa: CASSYSREDTGQYEQYF
v_call: TRBV6-2/TRBV6-3
d_call: -
j_call: TRBJ2-7
clone_size: few

cdr3_nt: TGTGCCACCTTCACCCAGGGAGAAGGCGACGAGCAGTACTTC
cdr3_aa: CATFTQGEGDEQYF
v_call: TRBV10-3
d_call: -
j_call: TRBJ2-7
clone_size: many

cdr3_nt: TGTGCCAGCAGGCGGGTTAGCTGGGCTCCAGATACGCAGTATTTT
cdr3_aa: CASRRVSWAPDTQYF
v_call: TRBV7-6
d_call: -
j_call: TRBJ2-3
clone_size: many

cdr3_nt: TGCAGCGTTGTACGTCCTAGCGGCTTACATCACCCCTACGAGCAGTACTTC
cdr3_aa: CSVVRPSGLHHPYEQYF
v_call: TRBV29-1
d_call: TRBD2
j_call: TRBJ2-7
clone_size: many

cdr3_nt: TGTGCCAGTCTAGCGGGGTTCCAAGAGACCCAGTACTTC
cdr3_aa: CASLAGFQETQYF
v_call: TRBV2
d_call: TRBD2
j_call: TRBJ2-5
clone_size: many

cdr3_nt: TGCAGTGCTAGTAGGCTAGACACAGATACGCAGTATTTT
cdr3_aa: CSASRLDTDTQYF
v_call: TRBV20-1
d_call: -
j_call: TRBJ2-3
clone_size: -

cdr3_nt: TGTGCCAGCAGATACAGGGAAAAACTGTTTTTT
cdr3_aa: CASRYREKLFF
v_call: TRBV6-8
d_call: -
j_call: TRBJ1-4
clone_size: few

cdr3_nt: TGCGCCAGCAGCTTGGCCGGGACAGGGGTGGGCACTGAAGCTTTCTTT
cdr3_aa: CASSLAGTGVGTEAFF
v_call: TRBV5-1
d_call: TRBD1
j_call: TRBJ1-1
clone_size: -

cdr3_nt: TGTGCCAGCAGCTTGGGGCTACTAACAGATACGCAGTATTTT
cdr3_aa: CASSLGLLTDTQYF
v_call: TRBV5-6
d_call: -
j_call: TRBJ2-3
clone_size: -

cdr3_nt: TGCGCCAGCAGCTTGGATAAGATCGGGGGAAACACCATATATTTT
cdr3_aa: CASSLDKIGGNTIYF
v_call: TRBV5-1
d_call: -
j_call: TRBJ1-3
clone_size: -

cdr3_nt: TGTGGACCGCCGGGGGGCCCCACCTACGAGCAGTACTTT
cdr3_aa: CGPPGGPTYEQYF
v_call: TRBV25-1
d_call: -
j_call: TRBJ2-7
clone_size: many

cdr3_nt: TGCAGTGCTAGGGCTCAGGGGAGGAGCGAGCAGTACTTC
cdr3_aa: CSARAQGRSEQYF
v_call: TRBV20-1
d_call: -
j_call: TRBJ2-7
clone_size: -

cdr3_nt: TGTGCCAGCAGCACGGGGACTAGCGACGAGCAGTACTTC
cdr3_aa: CASSTGTSDEQYF
v_call: TRBV11-2
d_call: TRBD2
j_call: TRBJ2-7
clone_size: -

cdr3_nt: TGTGCCAGCAGCCCAGGGACAGCCTATGGCTACACCTTC
cdr3_aa: CASSPGTAYGYTF
v_call: TRBV7-3
d_call: TRBD1
j_call: TRBJ1-2
clone_size: many

cdr3_nt: TGTGCCAGCTCACCAACGAGTAACTATGGCTACACCTTC
cdr3_aa: CASSPTSNYGYTF
v_call: TRBV18
d_call: -
j_call: TRBJ1-2
clone_size: few

cdr3_nt: TGCGCCAGCAGCTTGGCCCGGAAAGATACGCAGTATTTT
cdr3_aa: CASSLARKDTQYF
v_call: TRBV5-1
d_call: -
j_call: TRBJ2-3
clone_size: many